This T cell receptor (beta chain) comes out of a study of cytomegalovirus exposure and HLA in healthy donors. Study findings and constraints: Because they were indistinguishable, some V segments, including TRBV6-2 and TRBV6-3, were excluded. The study carried out a later analysis of TCR beta sequences. It associated 15,000 to 20,000 of them with specific HLA alleles at a false discovery rate of 0.05.

Researchers ran the PCR with 60 Vbeta and 13 Jbeta primers. Profiling relied on immunoSEQ multiplex PCR, and the TCRdb table lists in-frame clones only, not all of them. The data show fewer than 150,000 clones, around 80% seen once. The germline CDR1 and CDR2 sequences are SQVTM and ANQGSEA. Trimming took 8 bases from V and 4 from J; bases not matched to a gene: 4. The CDR3 has 12 residues. A remark on this clone: Its target is unknown.

This sequence was found in a middle-aged man in good health and CMV-seropositive. The V and J genes are TRBV29-1 and TRBJ2-5, with TRBD2 matching 10 bases. Sample: PBMCs. CDR3 sequence: CSFGLAVETQYF. The CDR3 nucleotides read TGCAGCTTTGGACTAGCGGTAGAGACCCAGTACTTC.